This T cell receptor (beta chain) was captured by sequencing in a study of chemoradiotherapy in HPV16-positive cancers. V lost 4 bases, J lost 8 bases, and 11 bases stayed unmatched. Germline assignment: CDR1 SGHAT and CDR2 FQNNGV. The CDR3 is 15 amino acids. Assay used: immunoSEQ multiplex PCR; TCRdb lists only in-frame clones, some missing. Of 8,500 to 14,000 clones listed, approximately 90% are singletons. With respect to this clone: As yet, its antigen is unknown.

Study results and limitations: The functional HPV-specific definition rests on just two HPV16-positive patients. Non-HPV-specific T cells did not expand in tumors during treatment, whereas candidate HPV-specific clones and E7-related motifs did. HPV-responsive T-cell expansion during chemoradiotherapy was linked to improved recurrence-free survival in HPV16-positive patients.

This chain connects TRBV11-2 to TRBJ2-7, with 10 bases identical to TRBD1. Sequences were derived from blood, sampled from a patient who underwent chemoradiotherapy. The origin of this receptor is a human donor with HPV-associated anogenital cancer. The CDR3 DNA reads TGTGCCAGCAGCTCTCCGAGGGACAGGGGTATCAAGCAGTACTTC. Translated: CASSSPRDRGIKQYF.